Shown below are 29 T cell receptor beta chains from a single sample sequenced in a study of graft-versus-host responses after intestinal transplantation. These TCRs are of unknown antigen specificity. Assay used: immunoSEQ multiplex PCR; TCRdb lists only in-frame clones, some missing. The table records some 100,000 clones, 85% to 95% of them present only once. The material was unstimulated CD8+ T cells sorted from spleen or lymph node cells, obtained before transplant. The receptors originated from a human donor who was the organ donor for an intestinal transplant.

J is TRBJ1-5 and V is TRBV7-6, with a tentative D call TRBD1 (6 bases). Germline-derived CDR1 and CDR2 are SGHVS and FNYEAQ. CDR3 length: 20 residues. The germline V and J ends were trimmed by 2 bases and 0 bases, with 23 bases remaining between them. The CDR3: CASSLMGRAGALVSNQPQHF. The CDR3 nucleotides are TGTGCCAGCAGCTTAATGGGGCGGGCAGGGGCCTTAGTTAGCAATCAGCCCCAGCATTTT.

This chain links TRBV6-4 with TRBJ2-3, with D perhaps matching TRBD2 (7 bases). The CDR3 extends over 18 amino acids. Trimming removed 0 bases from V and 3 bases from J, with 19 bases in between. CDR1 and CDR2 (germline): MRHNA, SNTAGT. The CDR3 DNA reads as TGTGCCAGCAGTGACTCGAGGGGGGGCAGGGTAGCGACAGATACGCAGTATTTT. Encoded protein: CASSDSRGGRVATDTQYF.

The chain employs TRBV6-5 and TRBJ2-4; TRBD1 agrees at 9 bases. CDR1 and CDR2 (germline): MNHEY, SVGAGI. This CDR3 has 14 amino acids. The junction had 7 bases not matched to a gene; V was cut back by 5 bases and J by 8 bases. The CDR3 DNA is TGTGCCAGCAGTACTGACAGGGGGTCGGACATTCAGTACTTC. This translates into CASSTDRGSDIQYF.

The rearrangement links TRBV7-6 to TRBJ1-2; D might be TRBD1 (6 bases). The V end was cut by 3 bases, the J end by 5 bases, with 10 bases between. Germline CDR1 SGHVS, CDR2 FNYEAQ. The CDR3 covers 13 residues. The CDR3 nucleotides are TGTGCCAGCAGCTTGACAGGAGGTTATGGCTACACCTTC. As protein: CASSLTGGYGYTF.

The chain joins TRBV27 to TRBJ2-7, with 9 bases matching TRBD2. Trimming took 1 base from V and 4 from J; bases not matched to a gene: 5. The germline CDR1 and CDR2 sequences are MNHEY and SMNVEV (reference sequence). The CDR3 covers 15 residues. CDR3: CASSLFAGGPYEQYF. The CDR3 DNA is TGTGCCAGCAGTTTATTCGCGGGGGGGCCTTACGAGCAGTACTTC.

CDR3 DNA: TGTGCCAGCAGCAAAGACAGCCAAACATACACAGATACGCAGTATTTT. It translates to CASSKDSQTYTDTQYF. The chain combines TRBV21-1 with TRBJ2-3; the D call in the table, TRBD1, was not verified against the DNA. TRBV21-1 is a pseudogene locus. The CDR3 length is 16 residues.

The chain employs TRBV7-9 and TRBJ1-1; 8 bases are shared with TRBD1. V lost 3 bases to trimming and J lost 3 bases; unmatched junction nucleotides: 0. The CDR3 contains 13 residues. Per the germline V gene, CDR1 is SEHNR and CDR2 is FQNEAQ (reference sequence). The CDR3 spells CASSLDRDTEAFF. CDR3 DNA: TGTGCCAGCAGCTTGGACAGGGACACTGAAGCTTTCTTT.

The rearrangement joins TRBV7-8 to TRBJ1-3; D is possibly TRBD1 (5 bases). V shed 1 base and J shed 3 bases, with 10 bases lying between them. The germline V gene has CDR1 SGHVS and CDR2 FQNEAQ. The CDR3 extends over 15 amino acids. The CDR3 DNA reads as TGTGCCAGCAGCTTAGTGTTAGGGGTTGGAAACACCATATATTTT. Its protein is CASSLVLGVGNTIYF.

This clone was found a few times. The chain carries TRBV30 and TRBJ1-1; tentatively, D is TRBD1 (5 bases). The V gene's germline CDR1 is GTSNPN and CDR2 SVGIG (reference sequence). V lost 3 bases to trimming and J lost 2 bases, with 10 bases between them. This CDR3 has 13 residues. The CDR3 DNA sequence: TGTGCCTGGAGGGGGCTCGGAAACACTGAAGCTTTCTTT. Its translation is CAWRGLGNTEAFF. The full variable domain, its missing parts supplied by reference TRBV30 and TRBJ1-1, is SQTIHQWPATLVQPVGSPLSLECTVEGTSNPNLYWYRQAAGRGLQLLFYSVGIGQISSEVPQNLSASRPQDRQFILSSKKLLLSDSGFYLCAWRGLGNTEAFFGQGTRLTVV.

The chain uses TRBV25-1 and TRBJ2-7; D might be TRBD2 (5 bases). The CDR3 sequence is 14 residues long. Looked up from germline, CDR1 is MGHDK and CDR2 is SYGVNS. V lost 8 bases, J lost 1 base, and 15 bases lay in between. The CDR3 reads CASRDGGISYEQYF. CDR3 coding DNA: TGTGCCAGCCGCGACGGAGGAATATCCTACGAGCAGTACTTC.

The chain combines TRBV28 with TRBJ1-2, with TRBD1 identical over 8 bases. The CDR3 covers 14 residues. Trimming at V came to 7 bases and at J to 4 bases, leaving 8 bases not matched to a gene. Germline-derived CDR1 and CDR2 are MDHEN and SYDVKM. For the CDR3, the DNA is TGTGCCAGCACCCCGCAGGGGGCGGGCTATGGCTACACCTTC. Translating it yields CASTPQGAGYGYTF.

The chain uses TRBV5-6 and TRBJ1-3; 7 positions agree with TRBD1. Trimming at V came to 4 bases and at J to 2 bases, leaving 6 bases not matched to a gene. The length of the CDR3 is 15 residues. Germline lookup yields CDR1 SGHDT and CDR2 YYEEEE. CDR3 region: CASSPATGTGNTIYF. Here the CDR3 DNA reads TGTGCCAGCAGCCCCGCGACAGGGACTGGAAACACCATATATTTT.

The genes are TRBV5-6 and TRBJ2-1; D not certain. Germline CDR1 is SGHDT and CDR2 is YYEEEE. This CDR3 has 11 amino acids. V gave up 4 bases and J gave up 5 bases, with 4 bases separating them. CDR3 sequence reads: CASSRHNEQFF. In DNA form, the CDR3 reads TGTGCCAGCAGCCGTCACAATGAGCAGTTCTTC.

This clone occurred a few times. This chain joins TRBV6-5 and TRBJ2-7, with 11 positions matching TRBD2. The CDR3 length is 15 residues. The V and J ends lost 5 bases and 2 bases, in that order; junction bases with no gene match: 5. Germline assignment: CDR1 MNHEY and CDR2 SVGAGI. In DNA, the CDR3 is TGTGCCAGCAGTACCGGGACTAGCGGTCCCTACGAGCAGTACTTC. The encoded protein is CASSTGTSGPYEQYF.

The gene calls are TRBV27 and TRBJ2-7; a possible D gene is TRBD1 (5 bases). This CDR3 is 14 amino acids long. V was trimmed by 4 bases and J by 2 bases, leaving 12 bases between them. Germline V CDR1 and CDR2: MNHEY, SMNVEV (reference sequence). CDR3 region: CASSSQDPAYEQYF. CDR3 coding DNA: TGTGCCAGCAGTTCACAGGATCCAGCCTACGAGCAGTACTTC.

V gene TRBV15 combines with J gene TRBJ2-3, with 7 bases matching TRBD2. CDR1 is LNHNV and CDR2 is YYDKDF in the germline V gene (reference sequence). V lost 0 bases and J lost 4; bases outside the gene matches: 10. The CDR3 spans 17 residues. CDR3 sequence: CATSRDTGEGYSDTQYF. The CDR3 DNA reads TGTGCCACCAGCAGAGATACGGGGGAGGGATATTCAGATACGCAGTATTTT.

CDR3 in amino acids: CASRLANPYNEQFF. The CDR3 coding sequence is TGTGCCAGCAGACTAGCGAACCCCTACAATGAGCAGTTCTTC. This rearrangement joins TRBV6-1 to TRBJ2-1; 7 positions agree with TRBD2. V trimming: 6 bases; J trimming: 2 bases; junction bases outside the gene matches: 4. This CDR3 contains 14 residues. CDR1 is MNHNS and CDR2 is SASEGT in the germline V gene.

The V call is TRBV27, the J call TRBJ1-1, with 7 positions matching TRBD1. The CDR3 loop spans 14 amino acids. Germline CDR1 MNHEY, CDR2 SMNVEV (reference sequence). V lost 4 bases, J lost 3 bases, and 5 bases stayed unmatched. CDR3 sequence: CASSSETGDTEAFF. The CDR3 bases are TGTGCCAGCAGTTCCGAAACAGGGGACACTGAAGCTTTCTTT.

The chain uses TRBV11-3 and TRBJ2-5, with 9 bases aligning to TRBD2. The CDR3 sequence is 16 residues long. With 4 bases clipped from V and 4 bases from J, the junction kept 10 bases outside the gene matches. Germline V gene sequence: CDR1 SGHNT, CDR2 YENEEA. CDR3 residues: CASSSDGGGAGETQYF. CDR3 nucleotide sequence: TGTGCCAGCAGCTCAGATGGCGGGGGGGCAGGAGAGACCCAGTACTTC.

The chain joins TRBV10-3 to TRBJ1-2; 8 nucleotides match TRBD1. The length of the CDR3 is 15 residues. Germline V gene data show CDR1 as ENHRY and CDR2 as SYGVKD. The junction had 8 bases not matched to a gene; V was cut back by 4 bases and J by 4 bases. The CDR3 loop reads CAISAYRGVSYGYTF. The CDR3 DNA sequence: TGTGCCATCAGTGCCTACAGGGGGGTGTCCTATGGCTACACCTTC.

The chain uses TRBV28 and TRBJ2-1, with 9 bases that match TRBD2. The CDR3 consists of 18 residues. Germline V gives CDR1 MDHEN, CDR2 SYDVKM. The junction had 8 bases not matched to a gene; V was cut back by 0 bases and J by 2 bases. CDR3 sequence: CASSLCCLAGAPYNEQFF. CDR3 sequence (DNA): TGTGCCAGCAGTTTATGCTGTTTAGCGGGGGCCCCCTACAATGAGCAGTTCTTC.

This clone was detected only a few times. CDR3: CATLRQGVSGNTIYF. In DNA, the CDR3 is TGTGCCACCCTTAGACAGGGGGTTTCTGGAAACACCATATATTTT. V usage is TRBV2 and J usage is TRBJ1-3; TRBD1 matches 9 bases. The germline CDR1 and CDR2 sequences are SNHLY and FYNNEI. Trimming cost V 10 bases and J 1 base; bases outside gene matches: 8. The CDR3 sequence is 15 residues long.

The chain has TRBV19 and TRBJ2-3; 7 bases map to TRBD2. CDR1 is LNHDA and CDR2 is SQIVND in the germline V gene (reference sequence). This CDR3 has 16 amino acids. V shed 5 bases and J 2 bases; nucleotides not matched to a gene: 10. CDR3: CASSAWGGIHTDTQYF. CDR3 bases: TGTGCCAGTAGTGCGTGGGGGGGAATTCACACAGATACGCAGTATTTT. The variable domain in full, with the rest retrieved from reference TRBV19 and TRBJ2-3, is DGGITQSPKYLFRKEGQNVTLSCEQNLNHDAMYWYRQDPGQGLRLIYYSQIVNDFQKGDIAEGYSVSREKKESFPLTVTSAQKNPTAFYLCASSAWGGIHTDTQYFGPGTRLTVL.

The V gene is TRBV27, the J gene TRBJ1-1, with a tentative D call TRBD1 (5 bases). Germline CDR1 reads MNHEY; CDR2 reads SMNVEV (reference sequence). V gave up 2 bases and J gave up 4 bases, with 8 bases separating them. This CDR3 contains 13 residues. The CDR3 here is CASSLNQGTEAFF. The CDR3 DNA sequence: TGTGCCAGCAGTTTAAACCAGGGCACTGAAGCTTTCTTT.

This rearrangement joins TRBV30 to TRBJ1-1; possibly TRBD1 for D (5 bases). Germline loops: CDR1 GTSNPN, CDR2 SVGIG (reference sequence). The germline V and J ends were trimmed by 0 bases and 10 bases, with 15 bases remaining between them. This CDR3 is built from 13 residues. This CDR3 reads CAWSVGRGAVAFF. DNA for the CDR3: TGTGCCTGGAGTGTAGGGAGGGGCGCAGTAGCTTTCTTT.

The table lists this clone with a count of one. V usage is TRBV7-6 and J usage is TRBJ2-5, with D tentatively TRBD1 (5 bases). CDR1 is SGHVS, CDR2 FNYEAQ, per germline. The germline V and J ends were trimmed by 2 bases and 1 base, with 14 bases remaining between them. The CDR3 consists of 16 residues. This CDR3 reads CASSLLTATAQETQYF. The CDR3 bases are TGTGCCAGCAGCTTACTCACGGCGACAGCCCAAGAGACCCAGTACTTC.

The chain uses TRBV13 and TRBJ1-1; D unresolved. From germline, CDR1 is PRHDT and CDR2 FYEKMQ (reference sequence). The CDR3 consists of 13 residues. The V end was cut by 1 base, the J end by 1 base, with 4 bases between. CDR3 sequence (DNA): TGTGCCAGCAGCTTAGACAGGAACACTGAAGCTTTCTTT. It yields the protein CASSLDRNTEAFF.

CDR3 coding DNA: TGCGCCAGCAGCGACGGGAGTTACTACGAGCAGTACTTC. It codes for CASSDGSYYEQYF. The V call is TRBV5-1, the J call TRBJ2-7, with TRBD2 as a possible D gene (6 bases). There are 13 residues in the CDR3. Per the germline V gene, CDR1 is SGHRS and CDR2 is YFSETQ. Trimming stripped 4 bases from V and 3 bases from J, with 11 bases between.

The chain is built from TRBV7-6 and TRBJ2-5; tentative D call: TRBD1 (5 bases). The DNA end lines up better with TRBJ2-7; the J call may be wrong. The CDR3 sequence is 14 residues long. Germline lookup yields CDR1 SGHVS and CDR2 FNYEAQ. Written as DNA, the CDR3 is TGTGCCAGCAGCTTAGCGGCCCAGGGCTACGAGCAGTACTTC. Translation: CASSLAAQGYEQYF.